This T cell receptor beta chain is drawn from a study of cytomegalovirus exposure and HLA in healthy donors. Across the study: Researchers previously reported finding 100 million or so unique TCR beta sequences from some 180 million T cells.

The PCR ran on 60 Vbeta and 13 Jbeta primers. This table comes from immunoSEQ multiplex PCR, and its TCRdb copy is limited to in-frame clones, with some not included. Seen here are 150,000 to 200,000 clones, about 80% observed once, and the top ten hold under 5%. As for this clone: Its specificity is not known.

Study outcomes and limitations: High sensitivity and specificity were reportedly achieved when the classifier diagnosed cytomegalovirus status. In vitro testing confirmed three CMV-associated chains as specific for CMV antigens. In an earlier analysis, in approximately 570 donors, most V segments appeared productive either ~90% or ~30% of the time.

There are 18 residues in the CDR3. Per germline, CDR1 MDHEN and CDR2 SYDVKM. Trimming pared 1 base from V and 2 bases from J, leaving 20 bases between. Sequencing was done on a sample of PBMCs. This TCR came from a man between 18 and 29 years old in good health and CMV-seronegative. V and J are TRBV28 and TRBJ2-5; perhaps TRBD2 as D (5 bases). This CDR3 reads CASSLYPGSEGPQETQYF. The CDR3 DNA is TGTGCCAGCAGTTTATATCCGGGATCTGAGGGCCCGCAAGAGACCCAGTACTTC. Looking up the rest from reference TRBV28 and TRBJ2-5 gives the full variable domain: DVKVTQSSRYLVKRTGEKVFLECVQDMDHENMFWYRQDPGLGLRLIYFSYDVKMKEKGDIPEGYSVSREKKERFSLILESASTNQTSMYLCASSLYPGSEGPQETQYFGPGTRLLVL.